Listed here are 29 T cell receptor beta chains from one sample, sequenced in a study of cytomegalovirus exposure and HLA in healthy donors. Profiling relied on immunoSEQ multiplex PCR, and the TCRdb table lists in-frame clones only, not all of them. There are roughly 170,000 clones in the sample; approximately 83% occur only once, and under 3.5% lies in the top ten. Sequenced material: PBMCs. The receptors derive from a woman aged 18-30 years in good health and CMV-seropositive.

This chain connects TRBV4-1 to TRBJ1-1; 12 bases agree with TRBD1. The CDR3 spans 17 residues. J gave up 4 bases and V 1 base, and 7 bases lay outside the gene matches. Germline V gives CDR1 MGHRA, CDR2 YSYEKL. Here the CDR3 reads CASSQGGQGAVFTEAFF. The CDR3 DNA reads TGCGCCAGCAGCCAAGGGGGACAGGGGGCTGTTTTCACTGAAGCTTTCTTT.

This rearrangement joins TRBV7-9 to TRBJ1-5; 7 bases are shared with TRBD1. V was pared by 4 bases and J by 4 bases, with 7 bases of the junction left unmatched. There are 15 residues in the CDR3. Germline CDR1 SEHNR, CDR2 FQNEAQ (reference sequence). The CDR3 region has the DNA TGTGCCAGCAGCTCATCGGGACAGCTAAATCAGCCCCAGCATTTT. Its translation is CASSSSGQLNQPQHF.

The V call is TRBV28, the J call TRBJ1-4; D remains ambiguous. CDR1 is MDHEN and CDR2 is SYDVKM in the germline V gene. This CDR3 has 14 residues. Deletions cut 5 bases from V and 0 bases from J, with 7 bases between. The CDR3 DNA reads TGTGCCAGCAGTAAGCGGGCAACTAATGAAAAACTGTTTTTT. Encoded protein: CASSKRATNEKLFF.

The chain links TRBV5-1 to TRBJ1-1, with TRBD1 matching 10 bases. After removal of 6 bases from V and 5 bases from J, the junction contained 19 bases not matched to a gene. The CDR3 runs 18 residues. Germline V gene lookup returns CDR1 SGHRS and CDR2 YFSETQ. The CDR3, as DNA: TGCGCCAGCACCTTCGCCACCGGGACAGGGGCGGGATTGACTGAAGCTTTCTTT. It codes for CASTFATGTGAGLTEAFF.

The chain links TRBV6-6 to TRBJ2-7; D is uncertain. The CDR3 consists of 13 residues. V lost 5 bases and J 3 bases, leaving 11 bases between the germline ends. CDR1 and CDR2 from the germline V gene are MNHNY and SVGAGI (reference sequence). The CDR3 here is CASSPSTSYEQYF. CDR3 coding DNA: TGTGCCAGCAGTCCCTCGACAAGCTACGAGCAGTACTTC.

The genes are TRBV5-1 and TRBJ2-3, with 12 bases fitting TRBD2. The germline V gene encodes CDR1 SGHRS and CDR2 YFSETQ. V lost 0 bases to trimming and J lost 3 bases; unmatched junction nucleotides: 2. The CDR3 spans 16 residues. CDR3 DNA: TGCGCCAGCAGCTTGGATCTAGCGGGGGGGACAGATACGCAGTATTTT. Amino acid sequence: CASSLDLAGGTDTQYF.

The chain joins TRBV7-9 to TRBJ2-7, with D possibly TRBD1 on 5 matching bases. The germline V gene has CDR1 SEHNR and CDR2 FQNEAQ (reference sequence). CDR3 length: 14 amino acids. V lost 5 bases and J 0 bases, leaving 11 bases between the germline ends. For the CDR3, the DNA is TGTGCCAGCAGCCCCAGACAGAACTCCTACGAGCAGTACTTC. Residues: CASSPRQNSYEQYF.

This clone appeared once. The rearrangement joins TRBV19 to TRBJ2-1; D is possibly TRBD2 (6 bases). Germline values: CDR1 LNHDA, CDR2 SQIVND (reference sequence). V lost 7 bases and J 8 bases, leaving 24 bases between the germline ends. The CDR3 contains 16 residues. CDR3: CASTSRKGRLGDEQFF. CDR3 in DNA: TGTGCCAGTACATCAAGGAAAGGGAGGTTAGGGGATGAGCAGTTCTTC.

The chain carries TRBV2 and TRBJ1-5, with 9 bases fitting TRBD1. Germline assignment: CDR1 SNHLY and CDR2 FYNNEI. The ends lost 4 bases at V and 7 bases at J; junction bases unmatched: 5. The CDR3 is 14 amino acids. CDR3: CASSVWTGEQPQHF. The CDR3 nucleotides read TGTGCCAGCAGTGTCTGGACAGGGGAACAGCCCCAGCATTTT.

The table lists this clone with a few counts. As the CDR3 is not closed by the conserved phenylalanine or tryptophan, this likely results from a read error. Because the CDR3's place on the DNA is in doubt, the DNA is left out and the CDR3 is given as listed by TCRdb. V gene TRBV6-5 combines with J gene TRBJ1-2. Germline loops: CDR1 MNHEY, CDR2 SVGAGI. The CDR3 has 8 amino acids, counting both end residues. CDR3 residues: CASSYRAL.

The table lists this clone with many counts. This sequence joins TRBV25-1 and TRBJ2-2, with 9 bases that match TRBD1. CDR1 MGHDK and CDR2 SYGVNS come from the germline V gene. This CDR3 is 14 amino acids long. V was clipped by 4 bases and J by 3 bases; unmatched bases: 0. The CDR3 sequence is CASSGDRDTGELFF. The CDR3 DNA reads as TGTGCCAGCAGTGGGGACAGGGACACCGGGGAGCTGTTTTTT.

The rearrangement links TRBV6-5 to TRBJ1-1; possibly TRBD1 for D (6 bases). Germline assignment: CDR1 MNHEY and CDR2 SVGAGI. Trimming removed 8 bases at V and 11 bases at J, with 15 bases between. This CDR3 has 11 residues. CDR3 in DNA: TGTGCCAGCTCGGCGGGGGGCTTCGCTTTCTTT. Amino acids: CASSAGGFAFF.

The chain links TRBV5-4 to TRBJ2-5; D remains unclear. V lost 3 bases and J lost 2, with 11 bases in between. The CDR3 loop spans 14 amino acids. In germline, CDR1 is SGHNT, CDR2 YYREEE (reference sequence). The CDR3 nucleotides read TGTGCCAGCAGCTGGCGCCGGGTACAAGAGACCCAGTACTTC. Translating gives CASSWRRVQETQYF.

This chain links TRBV11-1 with TRBJ1-1; possible D gene TRBD1, 5 bases. The CDR3 consists of 15 residues. Germline assignment: CDR1 SGHAT and CDR2 FQDESV (reference sequence). The ends were cut back, 5 bases at V and 3 bases at J, with 16 bases in the middle. In nucleotides, the CDR3 is TGTGCCAGCAGCATAGTCGGGGGTTTAGACACTGAAGCTTTCTTT. As protein: CASSIVGGLDTEAFF. Full variable domain (outside the CDR3, taken from reference TRBV11-1 and TRBJ1-1): EAEVAQSPRYKITEKSQAVAFWCDPISGHATLYWYRQILGQGPELLVQFQDESVVDDSQLPKDRFSAERLKGVDSTLKIQPAELGDSAMYLCASSIVGGLDTEAFFGQGTRLTVV.

The CDR3 DNA reads as TGCGCCAGCAGCGCCGGGACAAGGTACAATGAGCAGTTCTTC. Its translation: CASSAGTRYNEQFF. The chain is built from TRBV5-1 and TRBJ2-1, with D tentatively TRBD1 (6 bases). Trimming cost V 4 bases and J 4 bases, with 12 bases left between them. The CDR3 runs to 14 residues. The germline V gene encodes CDR1 SGHRS and CDR2 YFSETQ.

The V and J genes are TRBV5-1 and TRBJ2-5; 7 bases align to TRBD2. Germline V gene lookup returns CDR1 SGHRS and CDR2 YFSETQ. The J segment lost 1 base and the V segment lost 1 base, leaving 7 bases of the junction unmatched. This CDR3 has 16 amino acids. The DNA of the CDR3 is TGCGCCAGCAGCTTGCAAGCCAGCGGGGCCCAAGAGACCCAGTACTTC. Encoded protein: CASSLQASGAQETQYF.

The chain joins TRBV7-9 to TRBJ2-1, with 8 bases matching TRBD1. This CDR3 is built from 15 residues. The germline V gene encodes CDR1 SEHNR and CDR2 FQNEAQ (reference sequence). V was pared by 7 bases and J by 8 bases, with 13 bases of the junction left unmatched. The CDR3 region is CASTQSEQGAHEQFF. The DNA for the CDR3 is TGTGCCAGCACCCAATCCGAGCAGGGGGCGCATGAGCAGTTCTTC.

DNA of the CDR3: TGTGCCAGCAGCGTAGGGCCTGGGACAGGACCCACTGAAGCTTTCTTT. Protein: CASSVGPGTGPTEAFF. The chain is built from TRBV9 and TRBJ1-1; 8 positions agree with TRBD1. J was trimmed by 4 bases and V by 0 bases; bases with no gene match: 8. Germline loops: CDR1 SGDLS, CDR2 YYNGEE. The CDR3 has 16 residues.

The chain has TRBV9 and TRBJ2-2, with a possible D match to TRBD2 (6 bases). The CDR3 extends over 15 amino acids. CDR1 SGDLS and CDR2 YYNGEE come from the germline V gene. Trimming took off 3 bases at V and 3 bases at J, with 12 bases between the two ends. The CDR3 loop reads CASSARDLHTGELFF. The CDR3 region has the DNA TGTGCCAGCAGCGCGCGGGATCTTCACACCGGGGAGCTGTTTTTT.

The chain recombines TRBV11-2 with TRBJ1-1, with unresolved D. V lost 5 bases and J lost 0, with 10 bases in between. The CDR3 contains 14 residues. In germline, CDR1 is SGHAT, CDR2 FQNNGV. CDR3 nucleotide sequence: TGTGCCAGCAGCCCCCCCTATATGAACACTGAAGCTTTCTTT. Translated: CASSPPYMNTEAFF.

The chain uses TRBV6-6 and TRBJ1-1; possibly TRBD1 for D (5 bases). CDR3 length: 14 amino acids. The V gene lost 5 bases and the J gene lost 0 bases, with 10 bases spanning the gap. Germline-derived CDR1 and CDR2 are MNHNY and SVGAGI (reference sequence). The CDR3 DNA reads as TGTGCCAGCAGTCTGACAGACATGAACACTGAAGCTTTCTTT. Amino acids: CASSLTDMNTEAFF.

The chain has TRBV6-5 and TRBJ2-1; TRBD1 matches at 7 bases. Trimming took 1 base from V and 7 from J; bases not matched to a gene: 10. Per the germline V gene, CDR1 is MNHEY and CDR2 is SVGAGI. CDR3 length: 16 residues. CDR3 DNA sequence: TGTGCCAGCAGTTACTTTGCGGGCAGGGGGATGAATGAGCAGTTCTTC. Its protein product is CASSYFAGRGMNEQFF.

This chain uses TRBV6-1 with TRBJ1-1, with a tentative D call TRBD1 (5 bases). CDR1 is MNHNS and CDR2 is SASEGT in the germline V gene. This CDR3 spans 12 amino acids. V was clipped by 1 base and J by 10 bases, with 10 bases between them. The CDR3 DNA sequence: TGTGCCAGCAGTGAAGACGAAAGGGGAGCTTTCTTT. This sequence encodes CASSEDERGAFF.

The genes are TRBV5-1 and TRBJ2-5; TRBD2 agrees at 10 bases. This CDR3 has 15 residues. Germline assignment: CDR1 SGHRS and CDR2 YFSETQ. Trimming took 2 bases from V and 4 from J; bases not matched to a gene: 5. Written as DNA, the CDR3 is TGCGCCAGCAGCTTAAGCGGGGGGGATTCAGAGACCCAGTACTTC. Protein product: CASSLSGGDSETQYF.

V gene TRBV19 combines with J gene TRBJ1-4; a weak D match, TRBD1 (5 bases). The length of the CDR3 is 14 residues. V shed 5 bases and J shed 5 bases, with 12 bases lying between them. Germline lookup yields CDR1 LNHDA and CDR2 SQIVND (reference sequence). CDR3 protein: CASSSRETNEKLFF. The CDR3 DNA sequence: TGTGCCAGTAGTTCCAGGGAAACCAATGAAAAACTGTTTTTT.

This clone appeared a few times. The chain links TRBV15 to TRBJ1-1; D is possibly TRBD1 (6 bases). Trimming removed 5 bases at V and 1 base at J, with 8 bases between. This CDR3 contains 13 residues. Germline-derived CDR1 and CDR2 are LNHNV and YYDKDF (reference sequence). The DNA for the CDR3 is TGTGCCACCAGCGTGGACAGGAACACTGAAGCTTTCTTT. It translates to CATSVDRNTEAFF. Using reference TRBV15 and TRBJ1-1 for the parts outside the CDR3, the full variable domain is DAMVIQNPRYQVTQFGKPVTLSCSQTLNHNVMYWYQQKSSQAPKLLFHYYDKDFNNEADTPDNFQSRRPNTSFCFLDIRSPGLGDTAMYLCATSVDRNTEAFFGQGTRLTVV.

In nucleotides, the CDR3 is TGTGCCAGCAGAGCACTACAGGGTCGAAGGCTTAGCAATCAGCCCCAGCATTTT. Its protein product is CASRALQGRRLSNQPQHF. V and J are TRBV2 and TRBJ1-5, with D possibly TRBD1 on 6 matching bases. V dropped 6 bases and J dropped 0 bases, with 21 bases sitting between them. The CDR3 runs 18 residues. Germline CDR1 SNHLY, CDR2 FYNNEI.

This clone was found once. The gene calls are TRBV25-1 and TRBJ2-7; the D is unclear. The CDR3 consists of 12 residues. With 0 bases removed from V and 5 bases from J, the gap between germline ends came to 5 bases. CDR1 MGHDK and CDR2 SYGVNS come from the germline V gene. The CDR3 sequence is CASSEYQDEQYF. CDR3 sequence (DNA): TGTGCCAGCAGTGAATACCAGGACGAGCAGTACTTC.

The J gene is TRBJ2-1, the V gene TRBV7-9, with 7 bases aligning to TRBD1. Germline V gene data show CDR1 as SEHNR and CDR2 as FQNEAQ (reference sequence). The V and J ends lost 3 bases and 8 bases, in that order; junction bases with no gene match: 13. The CDR3 loop spans 16 amino acids. CDR3 amino acids: CASSFRQGRSRDEQFF. CDR3 sequence (DNA): TGTGCCAGCAGCTTTCGACAGGGTCGGTCCCGGGATGAGCAGTTCTTC.